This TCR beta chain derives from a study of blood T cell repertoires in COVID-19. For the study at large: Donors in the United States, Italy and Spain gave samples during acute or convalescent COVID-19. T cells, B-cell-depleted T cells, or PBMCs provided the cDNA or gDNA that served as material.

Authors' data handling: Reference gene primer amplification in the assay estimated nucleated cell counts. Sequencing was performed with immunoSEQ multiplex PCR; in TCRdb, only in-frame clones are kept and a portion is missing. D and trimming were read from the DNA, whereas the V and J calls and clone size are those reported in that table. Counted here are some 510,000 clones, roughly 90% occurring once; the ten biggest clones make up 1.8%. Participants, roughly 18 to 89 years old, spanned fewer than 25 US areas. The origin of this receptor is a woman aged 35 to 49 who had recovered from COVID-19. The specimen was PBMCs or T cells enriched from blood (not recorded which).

DNA of the CDR3: TGTGCCACCTTGGGGACAGGGACAGCTTTCTTT. Its translation is CATLGTGTAFF. This chain uses TRBV10-3 with TRBJ1-1; 9 bases fit TRBD1. Trimming removed 10 bases from V and 10 bases from J; junction bases left unmatched: 7. There are 11 residues in the CDR3. Germline CDR1 is ENHRY and CDR2 is SYGVKD.